These 25 T cell receptor beta chains were sequenced from one sample in a study of blood T cell repertoires in COVID-19. Assay: immunoSEQ multiplex PCR; the TCRdb copy retains only in-frame clones and omits some. The sample shows about 82,000 clones, approximately 81% of them seen only once. Sequences were obtained from peripheral blood. These receptor sequences come from a man of 80 years or more with acute or convalescent COVID-19.

This clone was detected once. V usage is TRBV28 and J usage is TRBJ1-2, with unresolved D. The germline V gene encodes CDR1 MDHEN and CDR2 SYDVKM. The CDR3 runs to 15 residues. Between the trimmed V and J ends, which lost 2 bases and 7 bases, there was a span of 17 bases. The CDR3 loop is CASSLGGNKRRGYTF. Here the CDR3 DNA reads TGTGCCAGCAGTTTAGGAGGGAACAAGCGGCGTGGCTACACCTTC.

The V gene is TRBV27, the J gene TRBJ2-1; 9 nucleotides match TRBD2. Germline lookup yields CDR1 MNHEY and CDR2 SMNVEV (reference sequence). The trim removed 8 bases at V and 0 bases at J, leaving 5 bases unmatched. The CDR3 length is 15 residues. The CDR3 DNA reads TGTGCCAGCGGATATAGCGGGAGCTCCTACAATGAGCAGTTCTTC. It codes for CASGYSGSSYNEQFF.

The rearrangement links TRBV7-6 to TRBJ1-6; 7 bases fit TRBD1. The CDR3 loop spans 14 amino acids. Germline CDR1 is SGHVS and CDR2 is FNYEAQ. Trimming took 4 bases from V and 10 from J; bases not matched to a gene: 7. The CDR3 here is CASSSFTGESPLHF. CDR3 DNA: TGTGCCAGCAGCTCCTTTACAGGGGAATCACCCCTCCACTTT.

This rearrangement joins TRBV13 to TRBJ1-2, with a weak D call TRBD1 (5 bases). The CDR3 is 13 amino acids. V lost 1 base and J 7 bases, leaving 10 bases between the germline ends. In germline, CDR1 is PRHDT, CDR2 FYEKMQ (reference sequence). CDR3 bases: TGTGCCAGCAGCTTAGAGGGGCAGGGTGGCTACACCTTC. It codes for CASSLEGQGGYTF.

CDR3 DNA: TGCGCCAGCAGCTCTCCGAGGGAGAGCTCTGGGGCCAACGTCCTGACTTTC. Amino acid sequence: CASSSPRESSGANVLTF. J is TRBJ2-6 and V is TRBV5-1; weak D call: TRBD2 (5 bases). CDR3 length equals 17 residues. CDR1 and CDR2 from the germline V gene are SGHRS and YFSETQ. Trimming took off 3 bases at V and 0 bases at J, with 13 bases between the two ends. Full variable domain (rest looked up from reference TRBV5-1 and TRBJ2-6): KAGVTQTPRYLIKTRGQQVTLSCSPISGHRSVSWYQQTPGQGLQFLFEYFSETQRNKGNFPGRFSGRQFSNSRSEMNVSTLELGDSALYLCASSSPRESSGANVLTFGAGSRLTVL.

The chain couples TRBV19 to TRBJ2-5, with 9 bases identical to TRBD2. The CDR3 has 16 residues. Unmatched junction bases numbered 8, after V lost 4 bases and J lost 2 bases. CDR1 LNHDA and CDR2 SQIVND come from the germline V gene (reference sequence). Here the CDR3 reads CASSTPGLALQETQYF. The CDR3 coding sequence is TGTGCCAGTAGTACTCCGGGACTAGCATTACAAGAGACCCAGTACTTC.

The V and J genes are TRBV18 and TRBJ2-7; 7 bases agree with TRBD2. This CDR3 spans 15 amino acids. J gave up 3 bases and V 0 bases, and 5 bases lay outside the gene matches. Germline V gene sequence: CDR1 KGHSH, CDR2 LQKENI. The CDR3 DNA sequence: TGTGCCAGCTCACCACCGAGCGGGAAGGGCTACGAGCAGTACTTC. It translates to CASSPPSGKGYEQYF.

This chain uses TRBV29-1 with TRBJ2-5; D uncertain. Looked up from germline, CDR1 is SQVTM and CDR2 is ANQGSEA. The CDR3 extends over 13 amino acids. V was cut by 0 bases and J by 5 bases, with 10 bases left in between. The CDR3 sequence is CSVEEGRWETQYF. The CDR3, as DNA: TGCAGCGTTGAAGAGGGCCGGTGGGAGACCCAGTACTTC.

DNA of the CDR3: TGTGCCAGCGGGACTGGGCTAGCGGGAGGCACCGGGGAGCTGTTTTTT. Translating it yields CASGTGLAGGTGELFF. This chain joins TRBV7-2 and TRBJ2-2, with 11 bases matching TRBD2. CDR1 and CDR2 from the germline V gene are SGHTA and FQGNSA. The CDR3 is 16 amino acids. V lost 8 bases and J lost 4; bases outside the gene matches: 9.

The rearrangement links TRBV19 to TRBJ2-5; D possibly corresponds to TRBD1 (5 bases). This CDR3 has 14 amino acids. The germline CDR1 and CDR2 sequences are LNHDA and SQIVND (reference sequence). The ends were cut back, 5 bases at V and 1 base at J, with 11 bases in the middle. Here the CDR3 reads CASSPLDSQETQYF. As DNA, the CDR3 is TGTGCCAGTAGTCCCTTAGACAGCCAAGAGACCCAGTACTTC.

V and J are TRBV5-5 and TRBJ2-1; perhaps TRBD2 as D (6 bases). The germline V gene encodes CDR1 SGHKS and CDR2 YYEKEE (reference sequence). The CDR3 has 14 residues. V was pared by 0 bases and J by 10 bases, with 14 bases between. The CDR3 region is CASSLVSSALEQFF. CDR3 in DNA: TGTGCCAGCAGCTTGGTGTCTAGCGCCCTGGAGCAGTTCTTC.

This sequence joins TRBV6-1 and TRBJ2-6; 11 bases are shared with TRBD1. Germline V gene data show CDR1 as MNHNS and CDR2 as SASEGT. The CDR3 covers 16 residues. V shed 4 bases and J 3 bases; nucleotides not matched to a gene: 2. The CDR3 loop is CASSGTGGGGANVLTF. The CDR3 region has the DNA TGTGCCAGCAGTGGGACAGGGGGCGGTGGGGCCAACGTCCTGACTTTC.

Only a few counts were recorded for this clone. An end of the junction does not agree with germline; a read error may underlie this. V is TRBV2 and J is TRBJ2-7; weak D call: TRBD1 (6 bases). Germline V gene sequence: CDR1 SNHLY, CDR2 FYNNEI. The CDR3 covers 12 residues. The CDR3 region has the DNA TGTGCCATAAACGGACAGTCCTTCGAGCAGTACTTC. Translation gives CAINGQSFEQYF.

The chain carries TRBV6-5 and TRBJ2-1; D possibly corresponds to TRBD2 (6 bases). CDR3 size: 14 residues. Trimming cost V 10 bases and J 0 bases, with 13 bases left between them. Germline assignment: CDR1 MNHEY and CDR2 SVGAGI. The CDR3 sequence is CATRRASSYNEQFF. The CDR3 coding sequence is TGTGCCACCAGGAGGGCCAGCTCCTACAATGAGCAGTTCTTC.

This clone appeared a single time. The chain recombines TRBV5-1 with TRBJ1-1, with TRBD1 matching 8 bases. Trimming removed 3 bases from V and 0 bases from J; junction bases left unmatched: 4. This CDR3 comprises 15 residues. In germline, CDR1 is SGHRS, CDR2 YFSETQ. The CDR3 DNA is TGCGCCAGCAGCTCGGGACAGGCCATGAACACTGAAGCTTTCTTT. It encodes CASSSGQAMNTEAFF.

The rearrangement uses TRBV7-2 and TRBJ2-2; 11 bases match TRBD2. V dropped 2 bases and J dropped 4; count of bases not matched to a gene: 6. There are 17 residues in the CDR3. Germline CDR1 and CDR2: SGHTA and FQGNSA. The CDR3 protein is CASSLIAGGPGTGELFF. As DNA, the CDR3 is TGTGCCAGCAGCTTAATAGCGGGAGGGCCCGGCACCGGGGAGCTGTTTTTT.

The V gene is TRBV7-2, the J gene TRBJ1-1; a possible D gene is TRBD1 (5 bases). Germline assignment: CDR1 SGHTA and CDR2 FQGNSA. The CDR3 has 15 amino acids. V was cut by 5 bases and J by 1 base, with 14 bases left in between. The CDR3: CASSQSRQKNTEAFF. The CDR3 bases are TGTGCCAGCAGCCAGTCTAGACAGAAGAACACTGAAGCTTTCTTT.

The rearrangement uses TRBV10-3 and TRBJ1-3, with TRBD1 matching over 12 bases. The germline V gene has CDR1 ENHRY and CDR2 SYGVKD. The CDR3 runs to 18 residues. J was trimmed by 2 bases and V by 6 bases; bases with no gene match: 11. The CDR3 coding sequence is TGTGCCATCAGGCCGGGACAGGGGGCCACCTCGCCTGGAAACACCATATATTTT. It codes for CAIRPGQGATSPGNTIYF.

This chain links TRBV10-2 with TRBJ2-2, with 11 bases that match TRBD1. This CDR3 region has 18 residues. Trimming cost V 1 base and J 5 bases; bases outside gene matches: 9. CDR1 and CDR2 from the germline V gene are WSHSY and SAAADI. The CDR3 DNA reads as TGCGCCAGCAGTGAGTTAGGACAGGGGGCGCGTCGGACCGGGGAGCTGTTTTTT. Protein: CASSELGQGARRTGELFF.

The chain carries TRBV19 and TRBJ2-2, with 11 bases identical to TRBD1. Germline CDR1 LNHDA, CDR2 SQIVND (reference sequence). The CDR3 is 15 residues long. V shed 8 bases, J shed 1 base, and the junction held 3 bases outside the gene matches. The CDR3 region has the DNA TGTGCCAGTCGGACAGGGGGCCAGAACACCGGGGAGCTGTTTTTT. Residues: CASRTGGQNTGELFF.

V is TRBV6-1 and J is TRBJ1-2, with D hard to call. The V gene lost 1 base and the J gene lost 2 bases, with 11 bases spanning the gap. Germline assignment: CDR1 MNHNS and CDR2 SASEGT. CDR3 length equals 15 residues. The CDR3 nucleotides read TGTGCCAGCAGTGAAGAATGGGCAGGCAACTATGGCTACACCTTC. Residues: CASSEEWAGNYGYTF.

The table lists this clone with a few counts. The chain is built from TRBV5-1 and TRBJ1-5; tentative D call: TRBD1 (6 bases). The CDR3 is made up of 14 amino acids. The V end lost 2 bases, the J end lost 7 bases, and 13 bases lay between the germline ends. Germline V gene data show CDR1 as SGHRS and CDR2 as YFSETQ. The CDR3 DNA reads TGCGCCAGCAGCTTATTTCCAGGGGACCAGCCCCAGCATTTT. This translates into CASSLFPGDQPQHF.

V gene TRBV6-1 combines with J gene TRBJ2-1; 10 nucleotides align to TRBD2. This CDR3 comprises 16 residues. The germline V gene encodes CDR1 MNHNS and CDR2 SASEGT. With V trimmed by 3 bases and J by 6 bases, 8 bases remained unmatched. The CDR3 DNA reads TGTGCCAGCAGTGACAGCGGGAGGGCGATATCCAATGAGCAGTTCTTC. It translates to CASSDSGRAISNEQFF.

This clone appeared a single time. The J gene is TRBJ1-2, the V gene TRBV4-1, with 12 bases fitting TRBD1. Trimming cost V 4 bases and J 8 bases; bases outside gene matches: 2. The V gene's germline CDR1 is MGHRA and CDR2 YSYEKL. The CDR3 has 13 residues. The CDR3 nucleotides are TGCGCCAGCAGCCTCGGGACAGGGGGCGGCTACACCTTC. The encoded protein is CASSLGTGGGYTF.

This clone has a single count. This rearrangement joins TRBV3-1 (or the pseudogene TRBV3-2) to TRBJ2-4; TRBD2 is a possible D gene (6 bases). Trimming removed 1 base from V and 1 base from J, with 14 bases in between. The V gene's germline CDR1 is LGHDT and CDR2 YNNKEL (reference sequence). This CDR3 has 17 amino acids. CDR3 sequence (DNA): TGTGCCAGCAGCCAAGTTTGGGGGGAAATCGCCAAAAACATTCAGTACTTC. Translating it yields CASSQVWGEIAKNIQYF.